A selection of T cell receptor beta chains follows, all from one sample in a study of cytomegalovirus exposure and HLA in healthy donors. TCRdb's table, derived via immunoSEQ multiplex PCR, lists solely in-frame clones and lacks some. The sample carries 150,000 to 180,000 clones, over 75% recorded once. The sequenced sample consisted of PBMCs. These receptors were collected from a woman aged 40 to 50 in good health and CMV-seropositive. Each CDR3 is given without its conserved first and last residue. D genes are given only for firm matches.

d_call: TRBD1
j_call: TRBJ1-1
cdr3_length: 13
v_call: TRBV6-5
cdr3_aa: ASSYPPGGITEAF

d_call: TRBD2
j_call: TRBJ2-2
cdr3_length: 13
v_call: TRBV11-3
cdr3_aa: ASSFLAGVTGELF

d_call: NA
j_call: TRBJ2-3
cdr3_length: 15
v_call: TRBV10-2
cdr3_aa: ASSGVGSGTSTDTQY

d_call: TRBD2
j_call: TRBJ2-3
cdr3_length: 14
v_call: TRBV7-3
cdr3_aa: ASSYTSAPPTDTQY

d_call: TRBD2
j_call: TRBJ2-1
cdr3_length: 15
v_call: TRBV14
cdr3_aa: ASSQRMTSGRFNEQF

d_call: NA
j_call: TRBJ2-7
cdr3_length: 10
v_call: TRBV2
cdr3_aa: ASNGGAYEQY

d_call: NA
j_call: TRBJ1-1
cdr3_length: 11
v_call: TRBV5-1
cdr3_aa: ASSLMANTEAF

d_call: NA
j_call: TRBJ2-1
cdr3_length: 14
v_call: TRBV4-1
cdr3_aa: ASSQEVSGSYNEQF

d_call: NA
j_call: TRBJ2-1
cdr3_length: 16
v_call: TRBV18
cdr3_aa: ASSPGSPSLVPGNEQF

d_call: TRBD2
j_call: TRBJ2-5
cdr3_length: 15
v_call: TRBV18
cdr3_aa: ASSPLKSSPGGETQY

d_call: NA
j_call: TRBJ1-1
cdr3_length: 12
v_call: TRBV28
cdr3_aa: ASSLSGGSTEAF

d_call: NA
j_call: TRBJ2-3
cdr3_length: 11
v_call: TRBV4-2
cdr3_aa: ASSVDGTDTQY

d_call: NA
j_call: TRBJ1-5
cdr3_length: 16
v_call: TRBV7-9
cdr3_aa: ASSLVSKTQASNQPQH

d_call: NA
j_call: TRBJ2-7
cdr3_length: 10
v_call: TRBV10-3
cdr3_aa: AISGIMEEQY

d_call: TRBD2
j_call: TRBJ2-2
cdr3_length: 14
v_call: TRBV30
cdr3_aa: AWSRLAGGGGGELF

d_call: TRBD1
j_call: TRBJ1-1
cdr3_length: 13
v_call: TRBV25-1
cdr3_aa: ASSSRDSPNTEAF

d_call: NA
j_call: TRBJ2-5
cdr3_length: 11
v_call: TRBV15
cdr3_aa: ATSSTGRETQY

d_call: TRBD1
j_call: TRBJ1-2
cdr3_length: 11
v_call: TRBV6-5
cdr3_aa: ASTGQGSYGYT

d_call: TRBD1
j_call: TRBJ1-1
cdr3_length: 14
v_call: TRBV11-1
cdr3_aa: ASSSKGQGRETEAF

d_call: TRBD2
j_call: TRBJ2-1
cdr3_length: 13
v_call: TRBV18
cdr3_aa: ASSPSGSSYNEQF

d_call: TRBD2
j_call: TRBJ2-7
cdr3_length: 13
v_call: TRBV5-1
cdr3_aa: ASSLATSGGYEQY

d_call: TRBD2
j_call: TRBJ2-3
cdr3_length: 14
v_call: TRBV7-9
cdr3_aa: ASSTWTSGHTDTQY

d_call: NA
j_call: TRBJ1-5
cdr3_length: 14
v_call: TRBV27
cdr3_aa: ASSPQGKGSNQPQH